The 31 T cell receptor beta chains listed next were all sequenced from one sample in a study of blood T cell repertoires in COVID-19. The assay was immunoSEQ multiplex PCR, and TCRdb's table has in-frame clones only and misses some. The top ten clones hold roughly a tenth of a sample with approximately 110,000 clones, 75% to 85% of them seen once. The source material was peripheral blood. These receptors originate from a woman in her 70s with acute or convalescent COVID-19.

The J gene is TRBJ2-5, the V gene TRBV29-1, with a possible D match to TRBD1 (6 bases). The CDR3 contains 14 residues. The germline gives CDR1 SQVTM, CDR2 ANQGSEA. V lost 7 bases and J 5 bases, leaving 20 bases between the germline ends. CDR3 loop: CSARTGFEGETQYF. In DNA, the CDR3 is TGCAGCGCCAGAACAGGGTTTGAGGGGGAGACCCAGTACTTC.

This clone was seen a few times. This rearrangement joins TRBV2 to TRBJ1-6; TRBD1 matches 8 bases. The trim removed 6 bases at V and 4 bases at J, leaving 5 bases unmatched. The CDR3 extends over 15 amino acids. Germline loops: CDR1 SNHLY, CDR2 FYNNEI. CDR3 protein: CASRDRVQYNSPLHF. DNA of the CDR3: TGTGCCAGCAGGGACAGGGTGCAATATAATTCACCCCTCCACTTT.

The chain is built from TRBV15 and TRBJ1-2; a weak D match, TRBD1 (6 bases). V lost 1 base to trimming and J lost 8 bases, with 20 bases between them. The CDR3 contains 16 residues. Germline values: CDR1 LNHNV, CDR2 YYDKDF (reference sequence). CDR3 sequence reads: CATSRVGDTLLIGYTF. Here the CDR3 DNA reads TGTGCCACCAGCAGAGTCGGGGACACCCTTTTAATCGGCTACACCTTC.

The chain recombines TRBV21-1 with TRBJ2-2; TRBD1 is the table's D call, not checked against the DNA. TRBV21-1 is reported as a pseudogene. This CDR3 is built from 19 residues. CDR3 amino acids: CASSKKGLWDSSGTGELFF. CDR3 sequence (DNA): TGTGCCAGCAGCAAAAAAGGGTTGTGGGACAGCTCTGGGACCGGGGAGCTGTTTTTT.

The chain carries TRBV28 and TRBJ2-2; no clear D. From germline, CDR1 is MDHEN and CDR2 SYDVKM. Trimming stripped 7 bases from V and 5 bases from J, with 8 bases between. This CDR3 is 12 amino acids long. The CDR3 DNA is TGTGCCAGCACTCAGGCAACCGGGGAGCTGTTTTTT. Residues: CASTQATGELFF.

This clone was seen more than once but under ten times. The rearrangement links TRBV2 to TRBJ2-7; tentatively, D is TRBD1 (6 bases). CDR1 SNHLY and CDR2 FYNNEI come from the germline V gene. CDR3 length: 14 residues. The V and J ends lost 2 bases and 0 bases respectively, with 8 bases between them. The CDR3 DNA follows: TGTGCCAGCAGTGAAACAGGGAACTCCTACGAGCAGTACTTC. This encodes CASSETGNSYEQYF.

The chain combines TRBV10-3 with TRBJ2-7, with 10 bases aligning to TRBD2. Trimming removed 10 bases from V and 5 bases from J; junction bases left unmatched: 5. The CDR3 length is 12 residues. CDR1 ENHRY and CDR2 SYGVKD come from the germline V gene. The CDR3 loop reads CATTSGADEQYF. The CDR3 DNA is TGTGCCACAACTAGCGGGGCCGACGAGCAGTACTTC.

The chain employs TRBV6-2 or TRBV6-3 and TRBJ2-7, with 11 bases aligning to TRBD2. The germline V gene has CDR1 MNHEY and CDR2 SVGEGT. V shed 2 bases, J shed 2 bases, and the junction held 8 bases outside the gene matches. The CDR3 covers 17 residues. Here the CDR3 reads CASSYSLAGGLTYEQYF. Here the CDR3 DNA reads TGTGCCAGCAGTTACAGCCTAGCGGGAGGCCTGACCTACGAGCAGTACTTC.

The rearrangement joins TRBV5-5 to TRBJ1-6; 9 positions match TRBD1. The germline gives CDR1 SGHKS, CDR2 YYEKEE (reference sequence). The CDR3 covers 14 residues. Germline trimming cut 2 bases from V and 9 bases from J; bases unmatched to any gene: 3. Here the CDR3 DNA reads TGTGCCAGCAGCTTAGGACAGGGGAGTTCACCCCTCCACTTT. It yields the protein CASSLGQGSSPLHF.

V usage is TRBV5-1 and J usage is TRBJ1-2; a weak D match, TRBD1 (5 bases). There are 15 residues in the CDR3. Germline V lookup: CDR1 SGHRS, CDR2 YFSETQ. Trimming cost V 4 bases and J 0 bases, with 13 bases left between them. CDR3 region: CASSPRQTPNYGYTF. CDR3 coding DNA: TGCGCCAGCAGCCCCCGACAGACTCCTAACTATGGCTACACCTTC.

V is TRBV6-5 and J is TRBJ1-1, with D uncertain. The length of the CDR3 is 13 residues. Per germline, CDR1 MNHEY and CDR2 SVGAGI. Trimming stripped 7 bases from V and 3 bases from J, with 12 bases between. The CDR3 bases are TGTGCCAGCATCCTCGGACTGGACACTGAAGCTTTCTTT. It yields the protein CASILGLDTEAFF.

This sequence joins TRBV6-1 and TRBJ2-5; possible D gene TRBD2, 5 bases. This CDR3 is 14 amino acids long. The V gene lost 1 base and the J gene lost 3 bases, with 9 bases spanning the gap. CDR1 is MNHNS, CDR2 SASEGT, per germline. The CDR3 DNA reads TGTGCCAGCAGTGAAGGGGCTAGCAAAGAGACCCAGTACTTC. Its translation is CASSEGASKETQYF.

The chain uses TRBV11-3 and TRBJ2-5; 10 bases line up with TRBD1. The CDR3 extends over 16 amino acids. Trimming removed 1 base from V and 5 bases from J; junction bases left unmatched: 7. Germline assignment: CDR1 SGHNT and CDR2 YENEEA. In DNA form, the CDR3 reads TGTGCCAGCAGCTTAGTTTGGACAGGGGGAAGGGAGACCCAGTACTTC. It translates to CASSLVWTGGRETQYF.

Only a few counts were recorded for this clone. Here the CDR3 DNA reads TGTGCCAGCAGCTTCACAGGGGACCCCTTTGAAAAACTGTTTTTT. Amino acids: CASSFTGDPFEKLFF. J is TRBJ1-4 and V is TRBV7-9; 7 positions match TRBD1. With V trimmed by 3 bases and J by 7 bases, 8 bases remained unmatched. The CDR3 runs 15 residues. Germline V gives CDR1 SEHNR, CDR2 FQNEAQ (reference sequence).

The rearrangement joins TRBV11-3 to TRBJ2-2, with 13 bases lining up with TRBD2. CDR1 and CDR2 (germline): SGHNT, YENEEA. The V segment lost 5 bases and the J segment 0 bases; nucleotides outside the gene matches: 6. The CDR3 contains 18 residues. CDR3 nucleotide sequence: TGTGCCAGCAGCCCGGGGACTAGCGGGACAACGAACACCGGGGAGCTGTTTTTT. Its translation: CASSPGTSGTTNTGELFF.

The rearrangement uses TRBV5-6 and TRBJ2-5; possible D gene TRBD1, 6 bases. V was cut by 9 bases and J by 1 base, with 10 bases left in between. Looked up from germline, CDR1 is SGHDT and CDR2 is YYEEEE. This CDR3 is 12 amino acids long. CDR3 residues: CATSDSQETQYF. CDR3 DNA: TGTGCCACCTCGGACAGCCAAGAGACCCAGTACTTC.

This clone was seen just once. In DNA, the CDR3 is TGCGCCAGCAGCTTGGCCAATGAGGCAGATACGCAGTATTTT. It specifies CASSLANEADTQYF. J is TRBJ2-3 and V is TRBV5-1; no clear D gene. The V and J ends lost 0 bases and 4 bases respectively, with 9 bases between them. Germline V lookup: CDR1 SGHRS, CDR2 YFSETQ. The CDR3 is made up of 14 amino acids.

In nucleotides, the CDR3 is TGTGCCAGCAGCTTGGTCCGGACAGGGGGCTACGAGCAGTACTTC. It specifies CASSLVRTGGYEQYF. The chain couples TRBV5-5 to TRBJ2-7, with 10 positions matching TRBD1. Looked up from germline, CDR1 is SGHKS and CDR2 is YYEKEE (reference sequence). The CDR3 consists of 15 residues. V gave up 0 bases and J gave up 3 bases; unmatched junction bases: 3.

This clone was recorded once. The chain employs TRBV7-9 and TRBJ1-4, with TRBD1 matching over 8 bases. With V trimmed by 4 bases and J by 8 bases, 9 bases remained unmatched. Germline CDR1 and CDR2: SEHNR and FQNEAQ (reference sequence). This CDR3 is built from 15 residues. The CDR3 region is CASSSTGQGGEKLFF. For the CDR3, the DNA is TGTGCCAGCAGCTCTACTGGACAGGGTGGCGAAAAACTGTTTTTT. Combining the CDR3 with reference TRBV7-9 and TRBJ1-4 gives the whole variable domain DTGVSQNPRHKITKRGQNVTFRCDPISEHNRLYWYRQTLGQGPEFLTYFQNEAQLEKSRLLSDRFSAERPKGSFSTLEIQRTEQGDSAMYLCASSSTGQGGEKLFFGSGTQLSVL.

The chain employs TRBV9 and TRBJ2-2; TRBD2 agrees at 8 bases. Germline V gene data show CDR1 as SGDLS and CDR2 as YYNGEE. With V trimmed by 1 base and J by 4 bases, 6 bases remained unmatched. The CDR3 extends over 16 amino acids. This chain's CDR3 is CASSVFSGRSTGELFF. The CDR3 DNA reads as TGTGCCAGCAGCGTATTCAGCGGGAGATCCACCGGGGAGCTGTTTTTT.

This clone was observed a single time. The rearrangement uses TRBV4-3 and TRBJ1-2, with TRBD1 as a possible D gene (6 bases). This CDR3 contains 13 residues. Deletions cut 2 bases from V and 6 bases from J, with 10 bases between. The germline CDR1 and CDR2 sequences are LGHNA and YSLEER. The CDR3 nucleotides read TGCGCCAGCAGCCAAAGGGGGTTGGATGGCTACACCTTC. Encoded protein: CASSQRGLDGYTF.

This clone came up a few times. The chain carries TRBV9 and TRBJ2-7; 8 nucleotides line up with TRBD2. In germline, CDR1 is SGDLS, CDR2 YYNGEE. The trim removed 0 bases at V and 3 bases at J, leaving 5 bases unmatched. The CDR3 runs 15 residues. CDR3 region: CASSVGLAGLYEQYF. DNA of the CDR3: TGTGCCAGCAGCGTAGGTTTAGCGGGGCTCTACGAGCAGTACTTC.

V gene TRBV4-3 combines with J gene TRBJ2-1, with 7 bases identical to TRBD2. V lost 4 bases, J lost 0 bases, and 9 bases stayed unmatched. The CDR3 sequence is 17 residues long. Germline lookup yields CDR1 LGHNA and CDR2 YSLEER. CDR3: CASSPTPSGTSYNEQFF. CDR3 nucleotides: TGCGCCAGCAGCCCTACCCCCAGCGGGACCTCCTACAATGAGCAGTTCTTC.

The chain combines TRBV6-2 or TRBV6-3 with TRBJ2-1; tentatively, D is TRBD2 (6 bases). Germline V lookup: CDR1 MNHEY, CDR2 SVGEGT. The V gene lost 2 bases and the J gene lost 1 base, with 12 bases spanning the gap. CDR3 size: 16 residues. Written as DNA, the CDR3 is TGTGCCAGCAGTTACAGGGTGGGGACTTCCTACAATGAGCAGTTCTTC. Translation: CASSYRVGTSYNEQFF.

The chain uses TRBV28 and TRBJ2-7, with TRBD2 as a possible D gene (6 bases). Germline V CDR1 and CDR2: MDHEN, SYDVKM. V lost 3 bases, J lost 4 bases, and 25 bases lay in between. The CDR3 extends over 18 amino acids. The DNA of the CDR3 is TGTGCCAGCAGTTTCTCCCTCGGACAACGGGGGTCTAGTTACGAGCAGTACTTC. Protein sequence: CASSFSLGQRGSSYEQYF.

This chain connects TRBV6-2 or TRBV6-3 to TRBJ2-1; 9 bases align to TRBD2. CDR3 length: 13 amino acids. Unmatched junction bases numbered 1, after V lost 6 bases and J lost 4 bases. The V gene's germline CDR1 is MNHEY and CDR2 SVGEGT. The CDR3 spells CASSLAGYNEQFF. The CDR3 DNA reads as TGTGCCAGCAGCCTAGCGGGGTACAATGAGCAGTTCTTC.

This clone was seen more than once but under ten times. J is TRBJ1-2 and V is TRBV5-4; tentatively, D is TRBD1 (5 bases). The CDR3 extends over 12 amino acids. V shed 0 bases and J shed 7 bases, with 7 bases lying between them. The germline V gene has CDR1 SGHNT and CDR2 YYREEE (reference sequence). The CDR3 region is CASSLGTTGYTF. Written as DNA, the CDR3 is TGTGCCAGCAGCTTGGGGACAACTGGCTACACCTTC.

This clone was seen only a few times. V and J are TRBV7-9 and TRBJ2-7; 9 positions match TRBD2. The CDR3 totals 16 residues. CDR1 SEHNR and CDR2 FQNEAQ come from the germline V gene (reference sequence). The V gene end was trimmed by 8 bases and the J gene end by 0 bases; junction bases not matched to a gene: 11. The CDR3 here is CASGRLAGINSYEQYF. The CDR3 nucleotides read TGTGCCAGCGGCCGGCTAGCGGGAATTAACTCCTACGAGCAGTACTTC.

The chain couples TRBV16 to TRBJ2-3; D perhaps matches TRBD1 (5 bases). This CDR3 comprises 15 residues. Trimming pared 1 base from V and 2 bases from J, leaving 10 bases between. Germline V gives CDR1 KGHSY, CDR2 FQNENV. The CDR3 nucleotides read TGTGCCAGCAGCCAATTTAGGGGATCCACAGATACGCAGTATTTT. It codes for CASSQFRGSTDTQYF.

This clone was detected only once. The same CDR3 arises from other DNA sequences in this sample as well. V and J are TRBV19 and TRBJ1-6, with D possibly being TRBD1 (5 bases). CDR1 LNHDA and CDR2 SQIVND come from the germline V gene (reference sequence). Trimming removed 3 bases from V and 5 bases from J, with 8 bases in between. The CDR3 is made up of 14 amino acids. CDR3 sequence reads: CASSIWGHNSPLHF. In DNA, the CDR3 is TGTGCCAGTAGTATTTGGGGCCATAATTCACCCCTCCACTTT.

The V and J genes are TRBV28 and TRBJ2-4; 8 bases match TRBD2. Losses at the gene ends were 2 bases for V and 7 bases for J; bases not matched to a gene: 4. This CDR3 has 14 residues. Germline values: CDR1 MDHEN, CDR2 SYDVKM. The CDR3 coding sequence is TGTGCCAGCAGTTTAGCCGGGAGGGGGAACATTCAGTACTTC. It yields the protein CASSLAGRGNIQYF.